This T cell receptor (beta chain) was sequenced for a study of T cells in Graves' hyperthyroidism and ophthalmopathy (dated by TCRdb to between 2018 and 2021). Looking at the study overall: Peripheral blood was collected at initial diagnosis, before any treatment. TCR V-J signatures able to tell the groups apart were searched for in a discovery cohort of more than 90 patients, of whom around 43 had Graves' ophthalmopathy and 55 to 65 had stable Graves' hyperthyroidism. Whether ophthalmopathy could be predicted prospectively was tested in an independent validation cohort made up of under 20 hyperthyroidism patients plus 17 patients who later progressed to ophthalmopathy. The roughly 100 discovery patients were randomly divided into training and test sets at a 7:3 ratio. The study also compared thyroid tissue and blood T-cell repertoires from roughly 6 Graves' hyperthyroidism patients. Following sampling, methimazole starting at 30 mg daily was given to hyperthyroidism patients, and high-dose intravenous methylprednisolone was given to ophthalmopathy patients. The paper describes TCR Vbeta CDR3 sequencing of 135 peripheral blood samples, made up of some 42 ophthalmopathy patients, some 76 hyperthyroidism patients and roughly 17 progressor patients. What the study reported, not specific to this receptor: Sample size was not statistically predetermined, and blinding of investigators to group allocation was not performed. In validation, progression to ophthalmopathy was predicted by the model with 70% to 71% sensitivity and 72.22% specificity, a median of 6.5 months before onset. Most expanded thyroid clonotypes (frequency above 0.001) were also detected in blood, a finding suggesting that blood repertoires may reflect thyroid immune responses. In cross-validation, a model built on a 13 V-J signature told ophthalmopathy apart from stable hyperthyroidism with 85% to 90% sensitivity and approximately 81% specificity, and in testing the same model reached 80%/75%.

CDR1 GTSNPN and CDR2 SVGIG were looked up in the germline V gene (reference sequence). The V and J ends are trimmed by 5 bases and 2 bases, leaving 11 bases between them. The CDR3 runs 13 residues from the cysteine to the phenylalanine. Only the CDR3 part of the read is kept: 39 bases, read in frame from the first base. Amplification of TCR beta CDR3 regions was carried out from RNA transcripts. For the first round of RT-PCR on the TCR CDR3, the HTBI primer set was used together with the Qiagen OneStep RT-PCR kit. A second multiplex PCR round built the libraries, followed by size selection and purification. Libraries were sequenced paired-end with 100 bp reads on an Illumina HiSeq2000. In the authors' own workflow: SOAPnuke was used to process the raw data, throwing out any read that contained adapters or uncalled bases, had a mean Phred below 15, or lacked an exact constant-primer or identifier match. High-quality paired reads were merged with COPE v1.2.5, and unique nucleotide sequences were defined as clonotypes. MiTCR v1.1 was used to align clonotypes to the IMGT TRBV, TRBD and TRBJ reference segments. Analysis was restricted to V-J combinations with a frequency above 0.0001, which covered roughly 99% of repertoires. A TCS score was defined as the ratio between F50 (clonal expansion) and ExV (chaos), using BLOSUM62-based TCRdist between CDR3 peptides within each V-J. Welch's t-statistics and random forest reduced several hundred V-J features to 13, which were used in a naive Bayes classifier (R e1071). TCRdb reworked the public reads: Q25 trimming with fastp, MiXCR clone assembly, productive beta chains retained. Here each entry gathers all rows of one CDR3 protein and keeps the most common genes and DNA. The V and J calls and clone size are TCRdb's, not the authors'. The sample yields around 290,000 distinct CDR3 sequences; roughly 14% were counted once. The top ten clones comprise approximately 8.6% of the sample.

Hyperthyroidism patients were newly diagnosed, with disease duration under 2 months, and aged 18 to 65 years. The study excluded patients with uncontrolled infections, other autoimmune diseases, pregnancy or lactation. Diagnoses relied on clinical symptoms, serum thyroxine and TRAb, thyroid ultrasound and orbital computed tomography. For progressor patients, blood was drawn at the first diagnosis of hyperthyroidism, before any ophthalmopathy symptoms had appeared. PBMCs were separated from roughly 10 ml of fresh peripheral blood using Ficoll-Paque density gradient centrifugation. Progressor patients were first diagnosed with Graves' hyperthyroidism and then developed ophthalmopathy during follow-up. Total RNA was extracted using Trizol reagent, and RNA quality was assessed on an Agilent 2100 Bioanalyzer. This clonotype was seen many times. Its antigen remains unidentified. No much larger clone is present one base from it, and per-base qualities are unavailable.

The chain uses TRBV30 and TRBJ2-3; no confident D gene assignment can be made. The TCR originated in a woman aged 25-40 years with Graves' hyperthyroidism that later progressed to Graves' ophthalmopathy. The specimen was blood. The DNA sequence follows: TGTGCCTGGTCTGATATGGCCACAGATACGCAGTATTTT. Its translation reads: CAWSDMATDTQYF.